This passage covers 27 T cell receptor beta chains from one sample sequenced in a study of control samples from healthy donors and cancer patients (dated by TCRdb to 2018 to 2021). The library was produced with the immunoSEQ multiplex PCR assay. The table was pulled from immuneACCESS by TCRdb, which kept in-frame rearrangements only. Such tables lose some clones; where checked, under half of the loss comes from unresolved V genes, and the rest has no known cause. The sample profile shows around 99,000 clones; roughly 90% of them were found once. The top ten clonotypes cover 17% of the sample. The sample was blood. Source of these receptors: a woman between 50 and 59 years old in good health.

The rearrangement uses TRBV19 and TRBJ2-5; D is ambiguous. V dropped 0 bases and J dropped 5 bases, with 7 bases sitting between them. The V gene's germline CDR1 is LNHDA and CDR2 SQIVND (reference sequence). The CDR3 spans 13 residues. CDR3 DNA: TGTGCCAGTAGTATAGACAGGACGGAGACCCAGTACTTC. Encoded protein: CASSIDRTETQYF.

V is TRBV2 and J is TRBJ2-7; 10 bases match TRBD2. CDR3 length equals 15 residues. V lost 3 bases to trimming and J lost 5 bases; unmatched junction nucleotides: 7. Germline lookup yields CDR1 SNHLY and CDR2 FYNNEI. In nucleotides, the CDR3 is TGTGCCAGCAGTGACACAGCGGGGGGGCCCGACGAGCAGTACTTC. This encodes CASSDTAGGPDEQYF.

This sequence joins TRBV27 and TRBJ1-3, with D tentatively TRBD1 (5 bases). This CDR3 is 18 amino acids long. Per germline, CDR1 MNHEY and CDR2 SMNVEV (reference sequence). V was pared by 7 bases and J by 0 bases, with 22 bases between. This CDR3 reads CASNPGEIDSHSGNTIYF. In DNA form, the CDR3 reads TGTGCCAGCAACCCGGGGGAAATTGACAGTCACTCTGGAAACACCATATATTTT.

The chain recombines TRBV12-3 or TRBV12-4 with TRBJ1-5; no reliable D call. V dropped 3 bases and J dropped 5 bases, with 8 bases sitting between them. The CDR3 sequence is 13 residues long. CDR3 sequence: CASSFSTDQPQHF. In nucleotides, the CDR3 is TGTGCCAGCAGTTTTAGTACGGATCAGCCCCAGCATTTT.

The rearrangement links TRBV7-2 to TRBJ1-5; the D gene is possibly TRBD1 (6 bases). This CDR3 comprises 15 residues. V dropped 2 bases and J dropped 0 bases, with 8 bases sitting between them. The germline CDR1 and CDR2 sequences are SGHTA and FQGNSA. The CDR3 here is CASSLKTGSNQPQHF. The CDR3 coding sequence is TGTGCCAGCAGCTTAAAGACAGGTAGCAATCAGCCCCAGCATTTT.

The chain combines TRBV2 with TRBJ1-4; 9 positions agree with TRBD1. Per germline, CDR1 SNHLY and CDR2 FYNNEI. This CDR3 spans 15 amino acids. The J segment lost 5 bases and the V segment lost 1 base, leaving 2 bases of the junction unmatched. The CDR3 spells CASSEEGTGNEKLFF. Here the CDR3 DNA reads TGTGCCAGCAGTGAAGAAGGGACAGGGAATGAAAAACTGTTTTTT.

This clone was recorded once. This chain connects TRBV7-8 to TRBJ2-3; 9 bases agree with TRBD2. The germline V gene has CDR1 SGHVS and CDR2 FQNEAQ. There are 16 residues in the CDR3. Trimming cost V 0 bases and J 4 bases; bases outside gene matches: 5. CDR3 sequence: CASSLAGGGVSDTQYF. For the CDR3, the DNA is TGTGCCAGCAGCTTAGCGGGCGGGGGGGTCTCAGATACGCAGTATTTT.

The chain couples TRBV27 to TRBJ1-1; 9 nucleotides agree with TRBD1. The CDR3 has 16 amino acids. The germline V gene encodes CDR1 MNHEY and CDR2 SMNVEV (reference sequence). V was clipped by 5 bases and J by 0 bases; unmatched bases: 7. This chain's CDR3 is CASSADRGAMNTEAFF. CDR3 DNA sequence: TGTGCCAGCAGTGCGGACAGGGGAGCGATGAACACTGAAGCTTTCTTT.

CDR3 nucleotides: TGTGCCAGTAGGTACAGGGTGAATTCACCCCTCCACTTT. It translates to CASRYRVNSPLHF. This chain uses TRBV19 with TRBJ1-6, with D possibly TRBD1 on 6 matching bases. The CDR3 covers 13 residues. V shed 6 bases and J shed 7 bases, with 10 bases lying between them. The germline V gene has CDR1 LNHDA and CDR2 SQIVND (reference sequence).

V and J are TRBV6-5 and TRBJ2-3; tentative D call: TRBD1 (6 bases). The CDR3 is 15 residues long. Germline V gives CDR1 MNHEY, CDR2 SVGAGI. Trimming shortened V by 7 bases and J by 1 base, and 15 bases separated the two germline ends. In DNA, the CDR3 is TGTGCCAGCATCAGACGACGACAGGGCACAGATACGCAGTATTTT. This gives the protein CASIRRRQGTDTQYF.

The genes are TRBV12-5 and TRBJ2-1; D may be TRBD1 or TRBD2 (6 bases each). V gave up 1 base and J gave up 0 bases, with 16 bases separating them. This CDR3 region has 18 residues. CDR1 and CDR2 from the germline V gene are LGHNT and FRNRAP. The CDR3 DNA follows: TGTGCTAGTGGTTTGGGCCTCGATCGGGGGCGCTCCTACAATGAGCAGTTCTTC. It codes for CASGLGLDRGRSYNEQFF.

The chain employs TRBV27 and TRBJ1-4; D unclear. The CDR3 length is 13 residues. The V gene's germline CDR1 is MNHEY and CDR2 SMNVEV (reference sequence). V was pared by 7 bases and J by 5 bases, with 11 bases between. The CDR3 region has the DNA TGTGCCAGCAATTCAGGTGTGAATGAAAAACTGTTTTTT. Its translation is CASNSGVNEKLFF.

This chain connects TRBV7-9 to TRBJ2-7; 10 nucleotides line up with TRBD1. The CDR3 totals 14 residues. With V trimmed by 3 bases and J by 6 bases, 5 bases remained unmatched. The germline CDR1 and CDR2 sequences are SEHNR and FQNEAQ (reference sequence). The CDR3 protein is CASSLKDRGGEQYV. CDR3 in DNA: TGTGCCAGCAGCTTGAAGGACAGGGGGGGCGAGCAGTACGTC.

The rearrangement joins TRBV6-5 to TRBJ1-1; D might be TRBD1 (6 bases). Per the germline V gene, CDR1 is MNHEY and CDR2 is SVGAGI. The CDR3 is 14 residues long. With 6 bases removed from V and 1 base from J, the gap between germline ends came to 12 bases. The CDR3 coding sequence is TGTGCCAGCAGCCTCCAGGGGAGGAACACTGAAGCTTTCTTT. Protein product: CASSLQGRNTEAFF.

This chain links TRBV9 with TRBJ2-5; D is unclear. The CDR3 has 11 residues. Trimming shortened V by 0 bases and J by 5 bases, and 2 bases separated the two germline ends. The germline CDR1 and CDR2 sequences are SGDLS and YYNGEE. This CDR3 is CASSVAETQYF. CDR3 in DNA: TGTGCCAGCAGCGTAGCCGAGACCCAGTACTTC.

V gene TRBV6-5 combines with J gene TRBJ1-1; TRBD1 aligns across 8 bases. Germline V gene sequence: CDR1 MNHEY, CDR2 SVGAGI. This CDR3 has 13 residues. Trimming removed 5 bases from V and 4 bases from J; junction bases left unmatched: 3. In nucleotides, the CDR3 is TGTGCCAGCAGTCTAACAGGGGGCACTGAAGCTTTCTTT. Residues: CASSLTGGTEAFF.

The V and J genes are TRBV5-1 and TRBJ1-4; D is unresolved. The V and J ends lost 5 bases and 8 bases respectively, with 13 bases between them. Germline CDR1 and CDR2: SGHRS and YFSETQ. The CDR3 runs 13 residues. The CDR3 here is CASRPALGEKLFF. The CDR3 coding sequence is TGCGCCAGCAGACCCGCCCTGGGGGAAAAACTGTTTTTT.

The chain joins TRBV5-1 to TRBJ2-2, with a weak D call TRBD1 (6 bases). V was clipped by 4 bases and J by 4 bases, with 11 bases between them. Germline values: CDR1 SGHRS, CDR2 YFSETQ. CDR3 length: 14 amino acids. CDR3 region: CASSDQGPTGELFF. The CDR3 DNA sequence: TGCGCCAGCAGCGATCAGGGGCCCACCGGGGAGCTGTTTTTT.

The V and J genes are TRBV24-1 and TRBJ1-2; the D is unclear. Looked up from germline, CDR1 is KGHDR and CDR2 is SFDVKD. V lost 6 bases and J lost 1, with 5 bases in between. This CDR3 is 12 amino acids long. CDR3 region: CATSSLNYGYTF. DNA for the CDR3: TGTGCCACCAGTTCACTTAACTATGGCTACACCTTC.

This rearrangement joins TRBV19 to TRBJ2-2; TRBD2 matches at 9 bases. CDR1 LNHDA and CDR2 SQIVND come from the germline V gene (reference sequence). J was trimmed by 2 bases and V by 7 bases; bases with no gene match: 5. The CDR3 spans 15 residues. This CDR3 is CASNRLAANTGELFF. The DNA for the CDR3 is TGTGCCAGTAATCGACTAGCGGCAAACACCGGGGAGCTGTTTTTT.

This clone is a singleton in its sample. The rearrangement links TRBV5-1 to TRBJ1-5; no reliable D call. In germline, CDR1 is SGHRS, CDR2 YFSETQ. Trimming removed 2 bases at V and 9 bases at J, with 12 bases between. The CDR3 totals 13 residues. CDR3 in amino acids: CASSLTPQRPQHF. DNA of the CDR3: TGCGCCAGCAGCTTAACCCCTCAAAGGCCCCAGCATTTT.

This clone was detected only once. V usage is TRBV30 and J usage is TRBJ1-5, with D perhaps TRBD1 (5 bases). Trimming shortened V by 0 bases and J by 2 bases, and 17 bases separated the two germline ends. CDR1 is GTSNPN, CDR2 SVGIG, per germline (reference sequence). The CDR3 runs to 17 residues. CDR3 DNA sequence: TGTGCCTGGAGTGTATATCGCTCGGGGCTAGGCAATCAGCCCCAGCATTTT. This translates into CAWSVYRSGLGNQPQHF.

This clone has a single count. V is TRBV19 and J is TRBJ1-5; 7 nucleotides agree with TRBD1. This CDR3 is built from 15 residues. Germline loops: CDR1 LNHDA, CDR2 SQIVND (reference sequence). Trimming took 9 bases from V and 0 from J; bases not matched to a gene: 8. CDR3: CASRSGQVSNQPQHF. The CDR3 coding sequence is TGTGCCAGCAGAAGTGGACAGGTTAGCAATCAGCCCCAGCATTTT.

The chain combines TRBV5-1 with TRBJ2-4; no reliable D call. CDR3 length: 17 amino acids. V lost 3 bases, J lost 0 bases, and 16 bases lay in between. The germline CDR1 and CDR2 sequences are SGHRS and YFSETQ. CDR3 in amino acids: CASSSLGQPLAKNIQYF. The CDR3 nucleotides are TGCGCCAGCAGCTCCCTAGGGCAGCCTCTAGCCAAAAACATTCAGTACTTC. Looking up the rest from reference TRBV5-1 and TRBJ2-4 gives the full variable domain: KAGVTQTPRYLIKTRGQQVTLSCSPISGHRSVSWYQQTPGQGLQFLFEYFSETQRNKGNFPGRFSGRQFSNSRSEMNVSTLELGDSALYLCASSSLGQPLAKNIQYFGAGTRLSVL.

This clone was seen a few times. This rearrangement joins TRBV7-9 to TRBJ2-1, with 10 bases fitting TRBD2. This CDR3 region has 18 residues. Looked up from germline, CDR1 is SEHNR and CDR2 is FQNEAQ (reference sequence). After removal of 7 bases from V and 7 bases from J, the junction contained 19 bases not matched to a gene. The CDR3 DNA reads as TGTGCCAGCACGGTCCTTTCCAGGACTAGCGGATCAAGGAATGAGCAGTTCTTC. This translates into CASTVLSRTSGSRNEQFF.

The chain employs TRBV19 and TRBJ2-2; 10 nucleotides line up with TRBD2. The CDR3 runs to 14 residues. With 5 bases clipped from V and 7 bases from J, the junction kept 4 bases outside the gene matches. From germline, CDR1 is LNHDA and CDR2 SQIVND (reference sequence). The CDR3 DNA follows: TGTGCCAGTAGTGAGGGACTAGCGCGCGGGGAGCTGTTTTTT. It encodes CASSEGLARGELFF.

The chain employs TRBV18 and TRBJ2-7; D not certain. The germline V and J ends were trimmed by 8 bases and 3 bases, with 17 bases remaining between them. The CDR3 runs 14 residues. CDR1 and CDR2 from the germline V gene are KGHSH and LQKENI. The CDR3 protein is CASLLRARFYEQYV. CDR3 in DNA: TGTGCCAGCCTCCTCCGGGCCCGTTTCTACGAGCAGTACGTC.